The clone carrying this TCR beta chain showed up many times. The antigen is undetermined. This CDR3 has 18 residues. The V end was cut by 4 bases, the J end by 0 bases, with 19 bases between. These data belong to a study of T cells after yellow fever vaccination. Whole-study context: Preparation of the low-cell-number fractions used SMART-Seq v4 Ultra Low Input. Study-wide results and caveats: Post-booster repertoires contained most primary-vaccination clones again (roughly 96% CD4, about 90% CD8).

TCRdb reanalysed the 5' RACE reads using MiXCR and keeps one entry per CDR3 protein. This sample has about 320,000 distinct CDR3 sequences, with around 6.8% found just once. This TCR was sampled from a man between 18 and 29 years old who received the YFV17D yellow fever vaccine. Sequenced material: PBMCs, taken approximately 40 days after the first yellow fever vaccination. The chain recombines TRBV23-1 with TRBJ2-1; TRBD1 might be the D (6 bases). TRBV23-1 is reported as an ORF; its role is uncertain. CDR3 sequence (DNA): TGCGCCAGCAGTCGACAGGCGGAGAATCTCAGCTCCTACAATGAGCAGTTCTTC. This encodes CASSRQAENLSSYNEQFF.